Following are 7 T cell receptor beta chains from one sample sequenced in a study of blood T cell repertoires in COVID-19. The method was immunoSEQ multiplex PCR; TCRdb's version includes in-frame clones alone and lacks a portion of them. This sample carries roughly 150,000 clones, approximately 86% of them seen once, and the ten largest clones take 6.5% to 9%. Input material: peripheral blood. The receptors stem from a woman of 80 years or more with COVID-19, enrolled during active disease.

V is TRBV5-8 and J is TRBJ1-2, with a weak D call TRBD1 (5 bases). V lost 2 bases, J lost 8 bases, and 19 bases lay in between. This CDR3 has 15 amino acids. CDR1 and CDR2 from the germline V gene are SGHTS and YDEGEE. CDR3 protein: CASSFGGTVPSGYTF. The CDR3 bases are TGTGCCAGCAGCTTTGGGGGGACGGTCCCCTCGGGCTACACCTTC.

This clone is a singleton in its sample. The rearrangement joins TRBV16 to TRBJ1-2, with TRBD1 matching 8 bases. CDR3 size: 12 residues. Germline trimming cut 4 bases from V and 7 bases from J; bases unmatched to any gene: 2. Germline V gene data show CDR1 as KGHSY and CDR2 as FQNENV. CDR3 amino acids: CASSPGGVGYTF. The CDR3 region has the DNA TGTGCCAGCAGCCCAGGGGGCGTTGGCTACACCTTC.

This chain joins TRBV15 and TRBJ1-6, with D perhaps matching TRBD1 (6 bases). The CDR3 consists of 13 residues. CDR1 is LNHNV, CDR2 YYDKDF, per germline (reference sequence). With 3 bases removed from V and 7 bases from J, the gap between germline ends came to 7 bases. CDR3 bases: TGTGCCACCAGCAGCAGGGGCAATTCACCCCTCCACTTT. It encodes CATSSRGNSPLHF.

The CDR3 reads CASSSQGGDTEAFF. The DNA of the CDR3 is TGCGCCAGCAGCTCTCAGGGGGGTGACACTGAAGCTTTCTTT. The rearrangement links TRBV5-1 to TRBJ1-1, with 7 bases identical to TRBD1. CDR3 length: 14 residues. Germline CDR1 and CDR2: SGHRS and YFSETQ. V lost 3 bases, J lost 3 bases, and 5 bases stayed unmatched.

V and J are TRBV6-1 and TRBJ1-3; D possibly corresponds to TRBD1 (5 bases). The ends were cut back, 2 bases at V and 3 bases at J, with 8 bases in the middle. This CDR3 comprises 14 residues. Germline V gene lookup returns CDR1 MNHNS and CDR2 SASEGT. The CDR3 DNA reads TGTGCCAGCAGTGAATCAGGGTTTGGAAACACCATATATTTT. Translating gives CASSESGFGNTIYF.

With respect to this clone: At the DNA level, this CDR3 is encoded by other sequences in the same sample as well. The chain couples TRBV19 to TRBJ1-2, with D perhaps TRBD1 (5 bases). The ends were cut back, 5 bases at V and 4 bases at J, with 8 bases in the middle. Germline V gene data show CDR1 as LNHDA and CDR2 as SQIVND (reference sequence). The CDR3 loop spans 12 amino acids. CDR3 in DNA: TGTGCCAGTAGTGCGCAGGGCTATGGCTACACCTTC. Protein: CASSAQGYGYTF. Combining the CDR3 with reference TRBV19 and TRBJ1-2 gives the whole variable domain DGGITQSPKYLFRKEGQNVTLSCEQNLNHDAMYWYRQDPGQGLRLIYYSQIVNDFQKGDIAEGYSVSREKKESFPLTVTSAQKNPTAFYLCASSAQGYGYTFGSGTRLTVV.

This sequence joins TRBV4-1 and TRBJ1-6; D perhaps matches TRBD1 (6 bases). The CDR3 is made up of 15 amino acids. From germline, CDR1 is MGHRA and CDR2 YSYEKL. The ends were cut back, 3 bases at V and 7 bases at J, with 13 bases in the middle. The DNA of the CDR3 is TGCGCCAGCAGCCAGACCCCCGGACAGAATTCACCCCTCCACTTT. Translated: CASSQTPGQNSPLHF.